This TCR beta chain came from a study of T cells in Graves' hyperthyroidism and ophthalmopathy. Study-wide background: Prior to any treatment, at the point of initial diagnosis, peripheral blood was collected.

Study findings and constraints: Researchers report that a 13 V-J model separated ophthalmopathy from stable hyperthyroidism. Most clonotypes expanded in thyroid above 0.001 were likewise present in blood.

TCR beta CDR3 regions were amplified from RNA. The primer set for the first-round RT-PCR of the TCR CDR3 was HTBI. TCRdb re-derived calls from the multiplex PCR reads in MiXCR, one entry per CDR3 protein. Altogether 500,000 or so distinct CDR3 sequences are present, 15% to 20% being singletons, with the ten largest covering about 16%. This clonotype was observed a few times. Its antigen is currently unknown. Germline V CDR1 and CDR2: SGHNT, YENEEA. V lost 0 bases to trimming and J lost 2 bases, with 17 bases between them. The CDR3 is made up of 19 amino acids. The sample taken for sequencing was blood. The chain uses TRBV11-3 and TRBJ2-6; either TRBD1 or TRBD2 may fit D (6 bases each). This clonotype was obtained from a woman younger than 35 with Graves' ophthalmopathy. The CDR3 DNA reads as TGTGCCAGCAGCTTAGACGTTCCGGGGGCAGCGGCTGGGGCCAACGTCCTGACTTTC. Its translation: CASSLDVPGAAAGANVLTF.